Below are 27 T cell receptor beta chains sequenced from a single sample in a study of T cell changes during pregnancy in multiple sclerosis. TCRdb's copy holds only in-frame clones and misses some; the assay was immunoSEQ multiplex PCR. Seen here are 57,000 or so clones, roughly 88% observed once, and the top ten hold almost 6.5%. The sample here was peripheral blood, taken in the third trimester of pregnancy. Every receptor here comes from a female donor in good health, enrolled as a control in a pregnancy study.

The chain recombines TRBV5-1 with TRBJ1-5; D unclear. The CDR3 totals 15 residues. The V and J ends lost 4 bases and 0 bases respectively, with 11 bases between them. Germline loops: CDR1 SGHRS, CDR2 YFSETQ. CDR3 coding DNA: TGCGCCAGCAGCCCTTCGGGTTATAGCAATCAGCCCCAGCATTTT. Translating it yields CASSPSGYSNQPQHF.

The CDR3 nucleotides are TGTGCCCGGGGGTCTAACTATGGCTACACCTTC. Translating it yields CARGSNYGYTF. This chain connects TRBV30 to TRBJ1-2, with a tentative D call TRBD1 (5 bases). CDR3 length: 11 amino acids. V was clipped by 8 bases and J by 0 bases, with 7 bases between them. Germline loops: CDR1 GTSNPN, CDR2 SVGIG (reference sequence).

The chain uses TRBV5-4 and TRBJ1-1; 8 bases are a match to TRBD1. This CDR3 comprises 12 residues. The trim removed 4 bases at V and 10 bases at J, leaving 6 bases unmatched. Germline CDR1 and CDR2: SGHNT and YYREEE (reference sequence). As DNA, the CDR3 is TGTGCCAGCAGCCCTGGACAGGGCCGAGCTTTCTTT. It codes for CASSPGQGRAFF. Variable domain in full (rest from reference TRBV5-4 and TRBJ1-1): ETGVTQSPTHLIKTRGQQVTLRCSSQSGHNTVSWYQQALGQGPQFIFQYYREEENGRGNFPPRFSGLQFPNYSSELNVNALELDDSALYLCASSPGQGRAFFGQGTRLTVV.

The gene calls are TRBV7-8 and TRBJ1-5; 7 positions match TRBD1. Trimming took 5 bases from V and 8 from J; bases not matched to a gene: 9. Germline-derived CDR1 and CDR2 are SGHVS and FQNEAQ. The CDR3 is 14 amino acids. CDR3 sequence reads: CASSQEGAGEPQHF. In nucleotides, the CDR3 is TGTGCCAGCAGCCAGGAGGGGGCTGGCGAGCCCCAGCATTTT.

The rearrangement joins TRBV19 to TRBJ2-7; 10 nucleotides agree with TRBD1. Germline assignment: CDR1 LNHDA and CDR2 SQIVND (reference sequence). V trimming: 5 bases; J trimming: 4 bases; junction bases outside the gene matches: 5. CDR3 length equals 14 residues. CDR3 nucleotide sequence: TGTGCCAGTAGTGCGGGACAGGGGCCTTACGAGCAGTACTTC. Translating it yields CASSAGQGPYEQYF.

This clone was detected a few times. This chain joins TRBV20-1 and TRBJ1-1; D is unresolved. The V and J ends lost 3 bases and 7 bases respectively, with 6 bases between them. Germline V gene data show CDR1 as DFQATT and CDR2 as SNEGSKA (reference sequence). This CDR3 has 10 amino acids. The chain's CDR3 is CSASRDEAFF. CDR3 DNA: TGCAGTGCTAGTCGGGATGAAGCTTTCTTT.

The chain couples TRBV7-9 to TRBJ1-2, with 7 bases that match TRBD1. Germline-derived CDR1 and CDR2 are SEHNR and FQNEAQ (reference sequence). The ends lost 4 bases at V and 6 bases at J; junction bases unmatched: 5. The length of the CDR3 is 13 residues. CDR3 in amino acids: CASSYGTGDGYTF. The CDR3 region has the DNA TGTGCCAGCAGCTACGGCACAGGGGATGGCTACACCTTC.

The gene calls are TRBV19 and TRBJ1-5; weak D call: TRBD1 (5 bases). Germline CDR1 and CDR2: LNHDA and SQIVND (reference sequence). V lost 5 bases to trimming and J lost 7 bases, with 12 bases between them. The CDR3 extends over 13 amino acids. The CDR3 DNA reads TGTGCCAGTAGTCGGGGCGGGGTCCAGCCCCAGCATTTT. Translated, it gives CASSRGGVQPQHF.

V is TRBV2 and J is TRBJ1-5, with a possible D match to TRBD1 (6 bases). Germline assignment: CDR1 SNHLY and CDR2 FYNNEI. V shed 10 bases and J shed 0 bases, with 10 bases lying between them. CDR3 length: 13 residues. CDR3 sequence: CATHRDSNQPQHF. For the CDR3, the DNA is TGTGCCACCCACAGGGATAGCAATCAGCCCCAGCATTTT.

This clone has only one observation. V usage is TRBV5-6 and J usage is TRBJ2-3, with 11 bases identical to TRBD2. The J segment lost 9 bases and the V segment lost 1 base, leaving 16 bases of the junction unmatched. This CDR3 region has 18 residues. From germline, CDR1 is SGHDT and CDR2 YYEEEE. CDR3 DNA sequence: TGTGCCAGCAGCTTGATGGGACTAGCGGACGGCTCGAGCGGAACGCAGTATTTT. Protein sequence: CASSLMGLADGSSGTQYF.

The chain carries TRBV5-4 and TRBJ1-2, with 11 nucleotides matching TRBD1. The CDR3 is made up of 15 amino acids. Germline-derived CDR1 and CDR2 are SGHNT and YYREEE (reference sequence). V lost 5 bases to trimming and J lost 3 bases; unmatched junction nucleotides: 6. CDR3 DNA sequence: TGTGCCAGCAGACGAGGACAGGGGGCAGACTATGGCTACACCTTC. As protein: CASRRGQGADYGYTF. Supplemented by reference TRBV5-4 and TRBJ1-2, the full variable domain reads ETGVTQSPTHLIKTRGQQVTLRCSSQSGHNTVSWYQQALGQGPQFIFQYYREEENGRGNFPPRFSGLQFPNYSSELNVNALELDDSALYLCASRRGQGADYGYTFGSGTRLTVV.

The chain links TRBV14 to TRBJ2-5; no clear D. The CDR3 spans 15 residues. Trimming cost V 0 bases and J 5 bases, with 13 bases left between them. CDR1 and CDR2 from the germline V gene are SGHDN and FVKESK. CDR3 loop: CASSQDGVPGETQYF. DNA for the CDR3: TGTGCCAGCAGCCAAGACGGAGTACCCGGGGAGACCCAGTACTTC.

The rearrangement joins TRBV30 to TRBJ1-6; TRBD1 matches at 9 bases. With V trimmed by 2 bases and J by 8 bases, 7 bases remained unmatched. This CDR3 has 15 residues. Germline CDR1 and CDR2: GTSNPN and SVGIG (reference sequence). This CDR3 reads CAWSPYRGLYSPLHF. The CDR3 region has the DNA TGTGCCTGGAGTCCCTACAGGGGGCTTTATTCACCCCTCCACTTT.

The CDR3 spells CASRPGVSTDTQYF. The CDR3 DNA reads TGTGCCAGCAGGCCGGGGGTTAGCACAGATACGCAGTATTTT. The chain links TRBV27 to TRBJ2-3; D is possibly TRBD2 (6 bases). Trimming removed 6 bases at V and 0 bases at J, with 10 bases between. The CDR3 extends over 14 amino acids. CDR1 is MNHEY, CDR2 SMNVEV, per germline (reference sequence).

The chain has TRBV6-1 and TRBJ1-6, with TRBD1 identical over 7 bases. The CDR3 covers 14 residues. Trimming at V came to 4 bases and at J to 7 bases, leaving 4 bases not matched to a gene. Per the germline V gene, CDR1 is MNHNS and CDR2 is SASEGT. The CDR3 reads CASSGTGLNSPLHF. CDR3 nucleotides: TGTGCCAGCAGTGGGACAGGATTAAATTCACCCCTCCACTTT.

This clone was detected only a few times. CDR3 in DNA: TGTGCCAGCAGCCCCCGCGACAGGGTGAAGTACTTC. Translation: CASSPRDRVKYF. This rearrangement joins TRBV14 to TRBJ2-7; 7 positions match TRBD1. The CDR3 is 12 amino acids. CDR1 and CDR2 (germline): SGHDN, FVKESK. Trimming took 4 bases from V and 11 from J; bases not matched to a gene: 8.

The genes are TRBV27 and TRBJ2-7; 7 bases align to TRBD1. Trimming took 6 bases from V and 5 from J; bases not matched to a gene: 10. The CDR3 length is 14 residues. The V gene's germline CDR1 is MNHEY and CDR2 SMNVEV (reference sequence). CDR3 sequence: CASSRGRGSDEQYF. In DNA, the CDR3 is TGTGCCAGCAGCCGTGGCAGGGGGAGTGACGAGCAGTACTTC.

The chain is built from TRBV27 and TRBJ1-2, with D maybe TRBD1 (6 bases). V was shortened by 6 bases and J by 2 bases, with 10 bases between the two germline ends. This CDR3 region has 13 residues. Germline lookup yields CDR1 MNHEY and CDR2 SMNVEV (reference sequence). CDR3 coding DNA: TGTGCCAGCAGCCCAGGACAGAACTATGGCTACACCTTC. Encoded protein: CASSPGQNYGYTF.

This sequence joins TRBV7-9 and TRBJ2-3; 8 bases are shared with TRBD2. This CDR3 has 15 amino acids. Germline loops: CDR1 SEHNR, CDR2 FQNEAQ (reference sequence). V shed 0 bases and J 6 bases; nucleotides not matched to a gene: 5. CDR3 sequence: CASSLASSGADTQYF. The CDR3 DNA reads as TGTGCCAGCAGCTTAGCCAGTAGCGGGGCCGATACGCAGTATTTT.

This rearrangement joins TRBV11-3 to TRBJ2-1, with D unresolved. This CDR3 spans 16 amino acids. Trimming took 0 bases from V and 0 from J, leaving 9 bases between them. Germline loops: CDR1 SGHNT, CDR2 YENEEA. The CDR3 nucleotides are TGTGCCAGCAGCTTAGAAGCATCTGACTCCTACAATGAGCAGTTCTTC. It specifies CASSLEASDSYNEQFF. The entire variable domain, with the rest obtained from reference TRBV11-3 and TRBJ2-1, is as follows: EAGVVQSPRYKIIEKKQPVAFWCNPISGHNTLYWYLQNLGQGPELLIRYENEEAVDDSQLPKDRFSAERLKGVDSTLKIQPAELGDSAVYLCASSLEASDSYNEQFFGPGTRLTVL.

The chain combines TRBV30 with TRBJ2-1, with D tentatively TRBD2 (6 bases). The ends were cut back, 5 bases at V and 9 bases at J, with 17 bases in the middle. CDR3 length: 13 amino acids. The germline CDR1 and CDR2 sequences are GTSNPN and SVGIG (reference sequence). The CDR3 is CAWDPRGVGEQFF. The CDR3 nucleotides are TGTGCCTGGGATCCGCGGGGCGTAGGTGAGCAGTTCTTC.

The V call is TRBV7-2, the J call TRBJ1-2; TRBD1 might be the D (5 bases). The germline V gene encodes CDR1 SGHTA and CDR2 FQGNSA. This CDR3 has 13 residues. V was clipped by 6 bases and J by 4 bases, with 12 bases between them. The CDR3 nucleotides read TGTGCCAGCAGGCCAGCCGGGGGCTATGGCTACACCTTC. Amino acid sequence: CASRPAGGYGYTF.

Note on this clone: The junction departs from the called germline gene at one end, perhaps through a read error. The chain is built from TRBV7-7 and TRBJ2-1; maybe TRBD1 (6 bases). Germline V gives CDR1 SSHAT, CDR2 FNYEAQ (reference sequence). CDR3 length equals 15 residues. In DNA form, the CDR3 reads TGTGCTAGCAGCTTACGGGACAACTCCTACAATGAGCAGTTCTTC. It specifies CASSLRDNSYNEQFF.

This chain uses TRBV5-1 with TRBJ2-5; 15 bases line up with TRBD2. Trimming at V came to 3 bases and at J to 4 bases, leaving 4 bases not matched to a gene. Germline CDR1 reads SGHRS; CDR2 reads YFSETQ. The CDR3 runs to 16 residues. CDR3 sequence (DNA): TGCGCCAGCAGCTCGTGGACTAGCGGGAGGGTAGAGACCCAGTACTTC. Its protein is CASSSWTSGRVETQYF.

The chain uses TRBV2 and TRBJ2-5, with unresolved D. The CDR3 is made up of 16 amino acids. CDR1 and CDR2 (germline): SNHLY, FYNNEI. The V and J ends lost 5 bases and 1 base respectively, with 17 bases between them. CDR3 DNA sequence: TGTGCCAGCAGTAACCCGCAGGCCCCAATCCAAGAGACCCAGTACTTC. Amino acid sequence: CASSNPQAPIQETQYF.

V usage is TRBV10-1 and J usage is TRBJ2-7; possible D gene TRBD1, 5 bases. Germline V gives CDR1 WNHNN, CDR2 SYGVQD (reference sequence). This CDR3 is built from 14 residues. V was trimmed by 6 bases and J by 9 bases, leaving 21 bases between them. The DNA of the CDR3 is TGCGCCAGCAGACACTTCGGACCGGACCAGGGGCAGTACTTC. Translation: CASRHFGPDQGQYF.

This chain links TRBV18 with TRBJ1-1; 8 bases map to TRBD1. Per germline, CDR1 KGHSH and CDR2 LQKENI. There are 16 residues in the CDR3. Germline trimming cut 6 bases from V and 2 bases from J; bases unmatched to any gene: 11. CDR3 nucleotide sequence: TGTGCCAGCTCTCGGTTCCTCGACAGGGGAAACACTGAAGCTTTCTTT. Its protein is CASSRFLDRGNTEAFF.